The 9 T cell receptor beta chains below come from one sample, sequenced in a study of OX40 agonist ivuxolimab in advanced cancers. The table came from immunoSEQ multiplex PCR; TCRdb's copy has only in-frame clones and leaves some out. The sample shows tens of thousands of clones, roughly 90% of them seen only once. The specimen comprised CD4+ or CD8+ T cells sorted from blood, sampled in a trial of the OX40 agonist ivuxolimab. These TCRs come from an adult with an advanced solid tumor such as melanoma, head and neck, liver or kidney cancer.

The rearrangement links TRBV10-2 to TRBJ1-3; 9 bases agree with TRBD1. CDR3 length: 18 residues. CDR1 and CDR2 from the germline V gene are WSHSY and SAAADI. Losses at the gene ends were 5 bases for V and 2 bases for J; bases not matched to a gene: 13. CDR3: CASSLYSGQGLTGNTIYF. The CDR3 bases are TGCGCCAGCAGTCTTTATTCGGGACAGGGACTAACTGGAAACACCATATATTTT.

This clone was seen a single time. J is TRBJ1-1 and V is TRBV19; unclear D gene. CDR1 is LNHDA and CDR2 is SQIVND in the germline V gene (reference sequence). V was shortened by 3 bases and J by 3 bases, with 11 bases between the two germline ends. The CDR3 runs to 14 residues. The CDR3 spells CASSMMGGYTEAFF. As DNA, the CDR3 is TGTGCCAGTAGTATGATGGGAGGATACACTGAAGCTTTCTTT.

The chain joins TRBV19 to TRBJ1-5, with 7 bases matching TRBD1. J lost 2 bases, V lost 6 bases, and 10 bases had no gene match. Germline CDR1 reads LNHDA; CDR2 reads SQIVND (reference sequence). The CDR3 sequence is 16 residues long. CDR3 sequence: CASRARAQGRNQPQHF. CDR3 DNA sequence: TGTGCCAGTAGGGCAAGGGCACAGGGGCGCAATCAGCCCCAGCATTTT. The full variable domain, its missing parts supplied by reference TRBV19 and TRBJ1-5, is DGGITQSPKYLFRKEGQNVTLSCEQNLNHDAMYWYRQDPGQGLRLIYYSQIVNDFQKGDIAEGYSVSREKKESFPLTVTSAQKNPTAFYLCASRARAQGRNQPQHFGDGTRLSIL.

This clone has just one count. V usage is TRBV27 and J usage is TRBJ1-1; D possibly corresponds to TRBD1 (6 bases). Trimming took 2 bases from V and 6 from J, leaving 16 bases between them. Germline lookup yields CDR1 MNHEY and CDR2 SMNVEV (reference sequence). This CDR3 contains 15 residues. The CDR3 region has the DNA TGTGCCAGCAGTTTAAGATACGGGACATGGGCTGAAGCTTTCTTT. Its protein is CASSLRYGTWAEAFF.

J is TRBJ2-5 and V is TRBV5-5; the D is unclear. Per germline, CDR1 SGHKS and CDR2 YYEKEE (reference sequence). The CDR3 is made up of 11 amino acids. Between the trimmed V and J ends, which lost 4 bases and 3 bases, there was a span of 4 bases. DNA of the CDR3: TGTGCCAGCAGCCCTAAAGAGACCCAGTACTTC. Residues: CASSPKETQYF.

The rearrangement joins TRBV19 to TRBJ2-2; 10 bases fit TRBD1. J gave up 2 bases and V 6 bases, and 9 bases lay outside the gene matches. Germline CDR1 is LNHDA and CDR2 is SQIVND (reference sequence). This CDR3 region has 17 residues. The CDR3 spells CASSLHRDRGNTGELFF. The CDR3 DNA sequence: TGTGCCAGTAGCCTGCACCGGGACAGGGGTAACACCGGGGAGCTGTTTTTT.

This chain joins TRBV18 and TRBJ2-1; D is uncertain. CDR3 length: 11 amino acids. Trimming stripped 2 bases from V and 5 bases from J, with 1 base between. Germline CDR1 KGHSH, CDR2 LQKENI. Here the CDR3 DNA reads TGTGCCAGCTCACCAGACAATGAGCAGTTCTTC. It translates to CASSPDNEQFF.

The V gene is TRBV6-5, the J gene TRBJ2-7; TRBD2 might be the D (6 bases). Germline lookup yields CDR1 MNHEY and CDR2 SVGAGI. There are 14 residues in the CDR3. V lost 1 base and J lost 3, with 10 bases in between. This CDR3 reads CASSYWRRDYEQYF. The CDR3 nucleotides read TGTGCCAGCAGTTACTGGAGGAGGGACTACGAGCAGTACTTC.

This sequence joins TRBV7-8 and TRBJ2-4; tentatively, D is TRBD2 (5 bases). The CDR3 is 14 amino acids. Trimming cost V 0 bases and J 4 bases, with 7 bases left between them. Germline V gene data show CDR1 as SGHVS and CDR2 as FQNEAQ. CDR3 amino acids: CASSLATGKNIQYF. Here the CDR3 DNA reads TGTGCCAGCAGCTTAGCTACGGGGAAAAACATTCAGTACTTC.